This T cell receptor (beta chain) was documented in a study of control samples from healthy donors and cancer patients. J lost 5 bases, V lost 9 bases, and 16 bases had no gene match. The CDR3 is 15 amino acids. The germline V gene has CDR1 SGHTS and CDR2 YDEGEE. The protocol was immunoSEQ multiplex PCR, while the TCRdb copy is restricted to in-frame clones and leaves out a portion. This sample has 120,000 to 150,000 clones, with roughly 90% found just once. The clonotype comes from a man aged 30-40 years in good health. Source material: blood. The genes are TRBV5-8 and TRBJ1-2, with 7 bases lining up with TRBD1. This chain's CDR3 is CANSNVPGGFYGYTF. In nucleotides, the CDR3 is TGTGCCAACTCCAATGTCCCAGGGGGATTTTATGGCTACACCTTC.